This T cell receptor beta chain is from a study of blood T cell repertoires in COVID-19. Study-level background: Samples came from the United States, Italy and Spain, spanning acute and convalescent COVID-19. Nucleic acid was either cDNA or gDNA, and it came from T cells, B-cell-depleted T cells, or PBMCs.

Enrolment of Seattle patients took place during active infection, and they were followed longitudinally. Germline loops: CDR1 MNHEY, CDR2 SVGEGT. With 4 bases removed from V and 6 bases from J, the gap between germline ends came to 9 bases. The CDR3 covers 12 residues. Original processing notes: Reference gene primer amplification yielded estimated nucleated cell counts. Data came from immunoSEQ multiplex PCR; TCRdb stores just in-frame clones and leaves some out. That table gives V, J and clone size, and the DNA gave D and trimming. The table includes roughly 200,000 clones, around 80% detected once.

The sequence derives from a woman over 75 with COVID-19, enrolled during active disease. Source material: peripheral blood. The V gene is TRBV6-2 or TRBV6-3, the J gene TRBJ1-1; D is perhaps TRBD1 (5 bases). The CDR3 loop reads CASSLWGAEAFF. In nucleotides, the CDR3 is TGTGCCAGCAGTTTATGGGGGGCTGAAGCTTTCTTT.